Listed below are T cell receptor beta chains from one sample, sequenced in a study of early T cells in non-severe SARS-CoV-2 infection. TCRdb re-called the 5' RACE reads through MiXCR, storing one row per CDR3 protein. The sample holds about 72,000 distinct CDR3 sequences, around 9.1% seen once. The sample consisted of whole blood, taken at baseline. These receptors came from an adult who was a healthcare worker with PCR-confirmed SARS-CoV-2 infection or an uninfected control (not recorded which). Both conserved end residues are part of each CDR3. D genes are given only for firm matches. Size tells how often a clone was seen (once, few, many) or the class of an expanded clone, and some rows leave it out.

J gene | clone size | V gene | D gene | CDR3 protein | CDR3 DNA
TRBJ2-2 | few | TRBV27 | TRBD2 | CASSLGAGVTNTGELFF | TGTGCCAGCAGTTTAGGGGCGGGGGTCACGAACACCGGGGAGCTGTTTTTT
TRBJ1-2 | - | TRBV6-5 | - | CASSYSGQRESYTF | TGTGCCAGCAGTTACTCGGGCCAACGGGAAAGCTACACCTTC
TRBJ2-3 | many | TRBV29-1 | - | CSYLRSTDTQYF | TGCAGCTACCTCCGGTCCACAGATACGCAGTATTTT
TRBJ2-5 | - | TRBV27 | - | CASSLSRSSSETQYF | TGTGCCAGCAGTTTATCCAGGTCCAGTAGCGAGACCCAGTACTTC
TRBJ1-3 | many | TRBV30 | - | CAWTTSGNTIYF | TGTGCCTGGACGACCTCTGGAAACACCATATATTTT
TRBJ1-1 | - | TRBV12-3/TRBV12-4 | TRBD1 | CASSWGQGGNTEAFF | TGTGCCAGCAGTTGGGGACAGGGAGGGAACACTGAAGCTTTCTTT
TRBJ2-3 | few | TRBV20-1 | TRBD1 | CSAPPGQASTDTQYF | TGCAGTGCTCCCCCGGGACAGGCAAGCACAGATACGCAGTATTTT
TRBJ2-7 | - | TRBV7-2 | TRBD2 | CASSLAGGYEQYF | TGTGCCAGCAGCTTAGCCGGGGGGTACGAGCAGTACTTC
TRBJ2-7 | many | TRBV28 | - | CASLGDYEQYF | TGTGCCAGCTTGGGGGACTACGAGCAGTACTTC
TRBJ2-2 | - | TRBV11-2 | TRBD1 | CASSFGQGNTGELFF | TGTGCCAGCAGCTTCGGACAGGGGAACACCGGGGAGCTGTTTTTT
TRBJ2-7 | - | TRBV6-5 | - | CASTTEGGGSEQYF | TGTGCCAGTACCACGGAGGGTGGGGGCTCCGAGCAGTACTTC
TRBJ2-2 | many | TRBV10-1 | TRBD1 | CASAGQGSGELFF | TGCGCCAGCGCCGGACAGGGCAGCGGGGAGCTGTTTTTT
TRBJ1-1 | - | TRBV7-2 | - | CASSSLTGGNTEAFF | TGTGCCAGCAGCTCATTGACCGGAGGGAACACTGAAGCTTTCTTT
TRBJ1-1 | few | TRBV29-1 | - | CSGGSNTEAFF | TGCAGCGGGGGATCGAACACTGAAGCTTTCTTT
TRBJ1-1 | few | TRBV6-2/TRBV6-3 | - | CASSRIYLRKTEAFF | TGTGCCAGCAGTCGTATCTACCTTAGAAAGACTGAAGCTTTCTTT
TRBJ1-1 | few | TRBV4-3 | - | CASSQAGETEAFF | TGCGCCAGCAGCCAAGCAGGGGAGACTGAAGCTTTCTTT
TRBJ2-1 | - | TRBV2 | - | CASKVFNEQFF | TGTGCCAGCAAGGTCTTCAATGAGCAGTTCTTC
TRBJ2-7 | - | TRBV6-1 | - | CASLKGRLSTRQYF | TGTGCCAGCCTGAAGGGCCGGCTCAGTACACGGCAGTACTTC
TRBJ2-3 | few | TRBV20-1 | TRBD1 | CSARQGVADTQYF | TGCAGTGCTAGGCAGGGGGTAGCAGATACGCAGTATTTT
TRBJ1-2 | few | TRBV1 | - | CTSSQGGGDPYGYTF | TGCACCAGCAGCCAAGGCGGCGGGGACCCGTATGGCTACACCTTC
TRBJ1-1 | few | TRBV27 | - | CASSLRRGNLNTEAFF | TGTGCCAGCAGTTTAAGAAGGGGGAATCTGAACACTGAAGCTTTCTTT
TRBJ1-5 | - | TRBV4-3 | - | CASSQDFRNNQPQHF | TGCGCCAGCAGCCAAGATTTTAGGAACAATCAGCCCCAGCATTTT
TRBJ1-1 | few | TRBV6-1 | - | CATALNTEAFF | TGTGCCACCGCTTTGAACACTGAAGCTTTCTTT
TRBJ1-4 | - | TRBV30 | TRBD1 | CAGGQPYSGLFF | TGTGCCGGGGGACAGCCTTATTCGGGACTGTTTTTT
TRBJ2-1 | - | TRBV5-1 | - | CASSLRTNEQFF | TGCGCCAGCAGCTTGAGGACCAATGAGCAGTTCTTC
TRBJ2-3 | - | TRBV7-2 | - | CASSEQGSTDTQYF | TGTGCCAGCAGCGAACAGGGTAGTACAGATACGCAGTATTTT
TRBJ2-5 | - | TRBV12-5 | - | CASGLVRGAGETQYF | TGTGCTAGTGGTTTGGTACGGGGCGCGGGAGAGACCCAGTACTTC
TRBJ2-7 | many | TRBV9 | TRBD1 | CASSASGGAWEDEQYF | TGTGCCAGCAGCGCGTCAGGGGGCGCTTGGGAAGACGAGCAGTACTTC
TRBJ1-2 | - | TRBV12-3/TRBV12-4 | - | CASSFGTTAAGYTF | TGTGCCAGCAGCTTCGGGACAACAGCTGCTGGCTACACCTTC
TRBJ2-1 | few | TRBV20-1 | TRBD1 | CSARDFRQGLIIDEQFF | TGCAGTGCTAGAGATTTCAGACAGGGGCTGATCATCGATGAGCAGTTCTTC
TRBJ2-5 | many | TRBV29-1 | - | CSVDVSGTKTQYF | TGCAGCGTTGATGTATCGGGTACGAAGACCCAGTACTTC
TRBJ2-7 | - | TRBV3-1 | TRBD2 | CASSQGHSGGTYEQYF | TGTGCCAGCAGCCAAGGGCATAGCGGGGGAACCTACGAGCAGTACTTC
TRBJ2-2 | - | TRBV11-2 | - | CRRRGQRTPGSCFF | -
TRBJ2-7 | - | TRBV6-6 | - | CASSTLGPSYEQYF | TGTGCCAGCAGTACCCTCGGGCCCTCCTACGAGCAGTACTTC
TRBJ2-3 | - | TRBV11-3 | - | CASSPMTGLAIDTQYF | TGTGCCAGCAGCCCGATGACGGGGCTGGCTATCGATACGCAGTATTTT
TRBJ2-3 | - | TRBV5-4 | TRBD2 | CASSVRLAGAPRAQYF | TGTGCCAGCAGCGTGAGACTAGCGGGGGCCCCTCGAGCGCAGTATTTT
TRBJ1-5 | many | TRBV7-9 | TRBD1 | CASSPAGTGNQPQHF | TGTGCCAGCAGCCCCGCGGGGACAGGCAATCAGCCCCAGCATTTT
TRBJ2-2 | few | TRBV20-1 | - | CSVEGGAGELFF | TGCAGTGTTGAGGGGGGTGCCGGGGAGCTGTTTTTT
TRBJ1-1 | few | TRBV10-3 | - | CAISEVGGESEAFF | TGTGCCATCAGTGAAGTGGGGGGGGAATCTGAAGCTTTCTTT
TRBJ2-2 | few | TRBV7-8 | TRBD2 | CASSGGLASTGELFF | TGTGCCAGCAGCGGGGGACTAGCTTCCACCGGGGAGCTGTTTTTT
TRBJ2-3 | few | TRBV5-1 | - | CASSEVDFTSTDTQYF | TGCGCCAGCAGCGAGGTGGATTTTACTAGCACAGATACGCAGTATTTT
TRBJ2-1 | - | TRBV5-5 | TRBD1 | CASPSPGQGRNEQFF | TGTGCCAGCCCCTCCCCGGGACAGGGCAGGAATGAGCAGTTCTTC
TRBJ1-4 | many | TRBV3-1 | TRBD1 | CASSDTGVKLFF | TGTGCCAGCAGTGATACAGGGGTAAAACTGTTTTTT
TRBJ1-1 | - | TRBV6-6 | - | CASRADGTGFF | TGTGCCAGCAGAGCGGACGGAACGGGTTTCTTT
TRBJ2-5 | - | TRBV10-3 | - | CATQRDTQETQYF | TGTGCCACCCAGAGGGACACACAAGAGACCCAGTACTTC
TRBJ1-4 | many | TRBV7-8 | - | CASSTGQLGEKLFF | TGTGCCAGCAGTACCGGCCAATTGGGTGAAAAACTGTTTTTT
TRBJ2-1 | - | TRBV7-2 | - | CASSLDHRNEQFF | TGTGCCAGCAGCTTAGACCACAGGAATGAGCAGTTCTTC
TRBJ2-3 | - | TRBV7-9 | TRBD1 | CASSLAGQAGTDTQYF | TGTGCCAGCAGCTTAGCTGGACAGGCGGGCACAGATACGCAGTATTTT